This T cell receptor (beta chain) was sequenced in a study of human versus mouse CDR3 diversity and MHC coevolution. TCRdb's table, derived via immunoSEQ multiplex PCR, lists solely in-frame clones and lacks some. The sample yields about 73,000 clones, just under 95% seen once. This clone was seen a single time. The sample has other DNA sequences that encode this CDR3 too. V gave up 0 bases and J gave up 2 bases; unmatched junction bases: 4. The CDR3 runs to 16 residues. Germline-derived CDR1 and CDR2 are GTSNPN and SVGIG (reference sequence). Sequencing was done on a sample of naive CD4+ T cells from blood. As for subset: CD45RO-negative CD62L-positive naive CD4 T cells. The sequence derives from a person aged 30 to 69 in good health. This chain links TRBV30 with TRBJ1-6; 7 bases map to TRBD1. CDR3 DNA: TGTGCCTGGAGTGTATCAGGGGGGCCCTATAATTCACCCCTCCACTTT. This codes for CAWSVSGGPYNSPLHF. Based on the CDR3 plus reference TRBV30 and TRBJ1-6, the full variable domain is SQTIHQWPATLVQPVGSPLSLECTVEGTSNPNLYWYRQAAGRGLQLLFYSVGIGQISSEVPQNLSASRPQDRQFILSSKKLLLSDSGFYLCAWSVSGGPYNSPLHFGNGTRLTVT.